This T cell receptor (beta chain) stems from a study of response to subunit inactivated influenza vaccine. General study points: New T cells are recruited in small numbers by each seasonal influenza vaccination, according to the authors' suggestion.

Trimming removed 0 bases from V and 6 bases from J, with 5 bases in between. The CDR3 covers 12 residues. Germline loops: CDR1 MNHEY, CDR2 SVGEGT. This clonotype was found a few times. The antigen is unknown. TCRdb called the RT-PCR reads again in MiXCR, with one record for every CDR3 protein. The profile covers about 520,000 distinct CDR3 sequences, with 6.5% to 8% appearing a single time and around 12% taken by the ten largest. J is TRBJ1-1 and V is TRBV6-2 or TRBV6-3; D call uncertain. The sequenced sample was PBMCs from blood, obtained less than 30 months after vaccination. The receptor was isolated from a man aged 50 to 69 who received an inactivated influenza vaccine. The CDR3 region is CASSYSHSEAFF. DNA for the CDR3: TGTGCCAGCAGTTACTCGCACTCTGAAGCTTTCTTT.